This section outlines one T cell receptor (beta chain) sequence together with its context. The germline V gene has CDR1 MDHEN and CDR2 SYDVKM. Trimming removed 5 bases at V and 9 bases at J, with 20 bases between. There are 16 residues in the CDR3. This entry is derived from a study of shared clonotypes between healthy human individuals. Generated by immunoSEQ multiplex PCR, the TCRdb table keeps only in-frame clones and is missing some. The sample shows around 2.1 million clones, roughly 91% of them seen only once. Terminally differentiated effector memory CD45RA+ cells were excluded from the naive CD8 cells, which were CD45RO-negative and positively selected for CCR7.

V and J are TRBV28 and TRBJ2-6; D is perhaps TRBD1 or TRBD2 (5 bases each). This clonotype was obtained from a man between 18 and 35 years old in good health. Some clones in this sample may be carry-over from other donors' samples. Sample: naive CD8+ T cells from PBMCs. This chain's CDR3 is CASSPPVGVYGNVLTF. The CDR3 DNA is TGTGCCAGCAGTCCTCCGGTGGGGGTCTATGGCAACGTCCTGACTTTC.